Listed below are T cell receptor beta chains from one sample, sequenced in a study of blood T cell repertoires in COVID-19. Here immunoSEQ multiplex PCR was the method, and the copy in TCRdb shows in-frame clones only, minus some. The data contain some 140,000 clones, 81% of them singletons. Sequencing was performed on peripheral blood. The receptors originated from an older woman with active or convalescent COVID-19. The conserved cysteine and the conserved F or W are not part of the CDR3 here. The order of the fields is V gene, J gene, CDR3 protein.

>TRBV28|TRBJ1-4
ASSASDRPNEKLF
>TRBV11-2|TRBJ2-5
ASSLVGGSSETQY
>TRBV7-2|TRBJ2-1
ASTPAGSSYNEQF
>TRBV28|TRBJ2-3
ASSSPGQGATDTQY
>TRBV18|TRBJ1-2
ASSPNREGYT
>TRBV12-3/TRBV12-4|TRBJ1-1
ASSLRGFAEAF
>TRBV28|TRBJ1-2
ASSFRVHGYT
>TRBV11-3|TRBJ1-3
ASSSGQGAGNTIY
>TRBV7-6|TRBJ2-1
ASSLAGGYSYNEQF
>TRBV4-2|TRBJ2-6
ASSPRGSGANVLT
>TRBV27|TRBJ2-7
ASLGGTSENFYEQY
>TRBV29-1|TRBJ2-1
SAARGLNNEQF
>TRBV19|TRBJ2-5
ASSTPKSDREETQY
>TRBV27|TRBJ1-1
ASGRRVDTEAF
>TRBV7-2|TRBJ1-5
ASSPTYGQPQH
>TRBV7-8|TRBJ2-2
ASSPDAGWRGGELF
>TRBV12-3/TRBV12-4|TRBJ2-2
ASSYETGELF
>TRBV4-3|TRBJ2-3
ASSQEAGGGADTQY
>TRBV30|TRBJ1-2
AWGIGGSNYGYT
>TRBV19|TRBJ1-2
ASSTRDRLYGYT
>TRBV10-3|TRBJ1-5
AIRSGGAPDQPQH
>TRBV7-9|TRBJ2-1
ASRLDRGRQF
>TRBV29-1|TRBJ2-1
SALGGLAFSEQF
>TRBV2|TRBJ1-1
ASSRGQDTEAF
>TRBV18|TRBJ1-2
ASSALTGGADYGYT
>TRBV28|TRBJ1-2
ASRPNRVIIYGYT
>TRBV5-1|TRBJ1-6
ASSLRGTENSPLH
>TRBV6-1|TRBJ1-4
ASSEGPGGEKLF
>TRBV29-1|TRBJ2-1
SVDEGLAYNEQF
>TRBV6-6|TRBJ1-3
ASSVQSGNTIY
>TRBV3-1/TRBV3-2|TRBJ2-5
ASSHLGGATSSFSVTQY
>TRBV6-5|TRBJ2-7
ASSYKRTGPSYEQY
>TRBV5-1|TRBJ1-3
ASSLGPTGTGNTIY
>TRBV11-2|TRBJ2-3
ASSLWAGGTDTQY
>TRBV20-1|TRBJ2-7
SASSSGNGEQY
>TRBV28|TRBJ1-4
ASSFTEWNEKLF
>TRBV24-1|TRBJ2-1
ATSDLRTGVNEQF
>TRBV3-1/TRBV3-2|TRBJ2-1
ASSQGLAAGEQF
>TRBV10-3|TRBJ2-3
AISVGERVTDTQY
>TRBV7-2|TRBJ2-5
ASSPGGAGLETQY